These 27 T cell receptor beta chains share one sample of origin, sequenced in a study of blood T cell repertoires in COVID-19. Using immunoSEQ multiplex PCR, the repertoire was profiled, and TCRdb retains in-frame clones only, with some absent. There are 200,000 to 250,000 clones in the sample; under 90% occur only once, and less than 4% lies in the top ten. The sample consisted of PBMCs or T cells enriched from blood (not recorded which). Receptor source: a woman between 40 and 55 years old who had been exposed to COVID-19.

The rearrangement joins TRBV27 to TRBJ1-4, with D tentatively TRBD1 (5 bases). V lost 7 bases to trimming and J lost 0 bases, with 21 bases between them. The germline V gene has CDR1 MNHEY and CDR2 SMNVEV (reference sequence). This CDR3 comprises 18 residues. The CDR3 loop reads CASKSLRRGLATNEKLFF. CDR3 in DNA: TGTGCCAGCAAGTCACTAAGGCGGGGCCTTGCAACTAATGAAAAACTGTTTTTT.

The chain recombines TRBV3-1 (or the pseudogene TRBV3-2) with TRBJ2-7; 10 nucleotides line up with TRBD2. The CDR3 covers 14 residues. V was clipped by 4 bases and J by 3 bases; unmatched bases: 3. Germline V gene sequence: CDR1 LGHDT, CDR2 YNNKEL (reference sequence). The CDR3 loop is CASSLSGGLYEQYF. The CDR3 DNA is TGTGCCAGCAGCCTTAGCGGGGGGCTCTACGAGCAGTACTTC.

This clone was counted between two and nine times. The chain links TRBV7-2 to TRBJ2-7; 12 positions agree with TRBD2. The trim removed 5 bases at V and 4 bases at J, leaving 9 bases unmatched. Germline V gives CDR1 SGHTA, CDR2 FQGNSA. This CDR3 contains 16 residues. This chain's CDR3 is CASSPSGGAIKYEQYF. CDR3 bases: TGTGCCAGCAGCCCTAGCGGGGGGGCGATCAAGTACGAGCAGTACTTC.

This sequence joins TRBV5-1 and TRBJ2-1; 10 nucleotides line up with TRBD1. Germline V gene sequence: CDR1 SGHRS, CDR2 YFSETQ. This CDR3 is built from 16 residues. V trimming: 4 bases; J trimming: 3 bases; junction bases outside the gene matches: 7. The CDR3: CASSPGTGDFYNEQFF. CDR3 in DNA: TGCGCCAGCAGCCCGGGGACAGGGGATTTCTACAATGAGCAGTTCTTC.

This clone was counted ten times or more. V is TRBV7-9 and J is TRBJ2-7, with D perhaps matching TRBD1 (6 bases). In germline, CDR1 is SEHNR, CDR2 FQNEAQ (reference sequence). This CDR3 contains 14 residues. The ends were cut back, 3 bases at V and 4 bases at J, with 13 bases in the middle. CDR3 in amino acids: CASSFALGGYEQYF. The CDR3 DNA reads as TGTGCCAGCAGCTTCGCGTTAGGGGGTTACGAGCAGTACTTC.

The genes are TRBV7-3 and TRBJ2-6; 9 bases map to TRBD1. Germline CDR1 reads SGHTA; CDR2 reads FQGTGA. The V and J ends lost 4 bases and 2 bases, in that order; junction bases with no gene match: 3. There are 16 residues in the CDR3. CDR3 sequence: CASSYTGGAGANVLTF. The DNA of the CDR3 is TGTGCCAGCAGCTACACAGGGGGCGCTGGGGCCAACGTCCTGACTTTC. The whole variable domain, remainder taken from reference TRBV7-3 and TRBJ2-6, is GAGVSQTPSNKVTEKGKYVELRCDPISGHTALYWYRQSLGQGPEFLIYFQGTGAADDSGLPNDRFFAVRPEGSVSTLKIQRTERGDSAVYLCASSYTGGAGANVLTFGAGSRLTVL.

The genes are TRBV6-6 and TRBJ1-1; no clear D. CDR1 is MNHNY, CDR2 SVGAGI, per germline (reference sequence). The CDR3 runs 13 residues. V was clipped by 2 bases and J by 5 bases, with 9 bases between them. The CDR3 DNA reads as TGTGCCAGCAGTTACCGTACAGTGACTGAAGCTTTCTTT. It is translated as CASSYRTVTEAFF.

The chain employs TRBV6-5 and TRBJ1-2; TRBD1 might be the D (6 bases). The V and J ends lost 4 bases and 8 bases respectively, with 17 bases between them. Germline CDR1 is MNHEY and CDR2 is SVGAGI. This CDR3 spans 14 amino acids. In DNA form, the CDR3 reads TGTGCCAGCAGTTCCCTCAGGGGAAGACTAGGCTACACCTTC. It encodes CASSSLRGRLGYTF.

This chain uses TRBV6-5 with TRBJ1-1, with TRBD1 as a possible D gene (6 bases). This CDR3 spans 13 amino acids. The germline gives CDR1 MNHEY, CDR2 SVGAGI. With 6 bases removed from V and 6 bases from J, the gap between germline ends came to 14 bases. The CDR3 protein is CASSIQGIAEAFF. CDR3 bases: TGTGCCAGCAGCATACAGGGTATCGCTGAAGCTTTCTTT.

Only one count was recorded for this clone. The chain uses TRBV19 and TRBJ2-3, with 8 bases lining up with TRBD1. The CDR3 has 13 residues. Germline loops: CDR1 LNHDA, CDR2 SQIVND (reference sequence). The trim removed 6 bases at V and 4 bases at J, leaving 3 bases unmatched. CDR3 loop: CASSGQGADTQYF. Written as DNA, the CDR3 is TGTGCCAGTAGCGGACAGGGAGCAGATACGCAGTATTTT. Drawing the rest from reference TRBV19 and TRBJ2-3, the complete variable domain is DGGITQSPKYLFRKEGQNVTLSCEQNLNHDAMYWYRQDPGQGLRLIYYSQIVNDFQKGDIAEGYSVSREKKESFPLTVTSAQKNPTAFYLCASSGQGADTQYFGPGTRLTVL.

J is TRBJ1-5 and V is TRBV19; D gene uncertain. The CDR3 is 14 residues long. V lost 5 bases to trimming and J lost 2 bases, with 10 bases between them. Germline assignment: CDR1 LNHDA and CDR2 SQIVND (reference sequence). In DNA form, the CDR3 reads TGTGCCAGTAGTGGGGAGCGAGGCAATCAGCCCCAGCATTTT. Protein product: CASSGERGNQPQHF.

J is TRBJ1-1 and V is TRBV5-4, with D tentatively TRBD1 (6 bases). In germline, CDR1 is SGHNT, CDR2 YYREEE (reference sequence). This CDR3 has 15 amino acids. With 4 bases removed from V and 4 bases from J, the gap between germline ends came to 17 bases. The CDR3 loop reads CASSLTGRGITEAFF. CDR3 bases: TGTGCCAGCAGCCTTACAGGGAGAGGAATCACTGAAGCTTTCTTT.

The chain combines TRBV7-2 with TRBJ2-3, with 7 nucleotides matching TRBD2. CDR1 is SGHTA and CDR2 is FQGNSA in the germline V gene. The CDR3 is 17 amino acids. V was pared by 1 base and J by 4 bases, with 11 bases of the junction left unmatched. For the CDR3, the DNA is TGTGCCAGCAGCTTAGTTCCAGGGACTATAGGCGCAGATACGCAGTATTTT. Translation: CASSLVPGTIGADTQYF.

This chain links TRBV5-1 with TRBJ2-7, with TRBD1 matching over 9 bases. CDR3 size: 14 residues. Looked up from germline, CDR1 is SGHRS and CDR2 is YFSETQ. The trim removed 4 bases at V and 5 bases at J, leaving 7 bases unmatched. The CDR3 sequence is CASSLGTGLDEQYF. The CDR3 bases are TGCGCCAGCAGCCTAGGGACAGGGTTAGACGAGCAGTACTTC. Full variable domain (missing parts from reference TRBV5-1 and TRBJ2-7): KAGVTQTPRYLIKTRGQQVTLSCSPISGHRSVSWYQQTPGQGLQFLFEYFSETQRNKGNFPGRFSGRQFSNSRSEMNVSTLELGDSALYLCASSLGTGLDEQYFGPGTRLTVT.

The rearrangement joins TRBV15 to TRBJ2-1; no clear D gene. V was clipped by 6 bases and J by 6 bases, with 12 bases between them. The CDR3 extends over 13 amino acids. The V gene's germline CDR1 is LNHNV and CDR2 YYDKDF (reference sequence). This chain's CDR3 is CATRIPGGNEQFF. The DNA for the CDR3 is TGTGCCACCAGGATCCCAGGTGGCAATGAGCAGTTCTTC.

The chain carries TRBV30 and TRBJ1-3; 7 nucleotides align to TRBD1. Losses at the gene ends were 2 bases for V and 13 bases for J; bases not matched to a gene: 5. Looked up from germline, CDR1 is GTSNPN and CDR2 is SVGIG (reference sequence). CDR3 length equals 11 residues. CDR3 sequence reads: CAWSPGTEIYF. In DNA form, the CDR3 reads TGTGCCTGGAGTCCCGGGACAGAAATATATTTT.

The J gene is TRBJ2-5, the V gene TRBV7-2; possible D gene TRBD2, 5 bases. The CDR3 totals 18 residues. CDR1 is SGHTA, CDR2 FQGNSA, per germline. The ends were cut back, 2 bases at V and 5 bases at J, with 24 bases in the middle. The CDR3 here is CASSLSGGLRVPRETQYF. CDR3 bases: TGTGCCAGCAGCTTAAGCGGCGGACTCCGTGTGCCTCGGGAGACCCAGTACTTC. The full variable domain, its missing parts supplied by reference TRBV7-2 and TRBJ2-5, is GAGVSQSPSNKVTEKGKDVELRCDPISGHTALYWYRQSLGQGLEFLIYFQGNSAPDKSGLPSDRFSAERTGGSVSTLTIQRTQQEDSAVYLCASSLSGGLRVPRETQYFGPGTRLLVL.

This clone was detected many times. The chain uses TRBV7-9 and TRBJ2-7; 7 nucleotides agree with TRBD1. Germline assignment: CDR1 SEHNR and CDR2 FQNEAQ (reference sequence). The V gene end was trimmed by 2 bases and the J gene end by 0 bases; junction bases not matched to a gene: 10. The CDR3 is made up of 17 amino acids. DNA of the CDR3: TGTGCCAGCAGCTTATTCCCTGACAGGGCAGTCTCCTACGAGCAGTACTTC. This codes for CASSLFPDRAVSYEQYF. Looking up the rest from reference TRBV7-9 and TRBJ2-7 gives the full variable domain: DTGVSQNPRHKITKRGQNVTFRCDPISEHNRLYWYRQTLGQGPEFLTYFQNEAQLEKSRLLSDRFSAERPKGSFSTLEIQRTEQGDSAMYLCASSLFPDRAVSYEQYFGPGTRLTVT.

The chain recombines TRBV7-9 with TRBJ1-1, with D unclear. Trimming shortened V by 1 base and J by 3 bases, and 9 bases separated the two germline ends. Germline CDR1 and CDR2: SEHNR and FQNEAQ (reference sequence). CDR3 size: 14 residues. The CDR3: CASSLGGPHTEAFF. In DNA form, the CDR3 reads TGTGCCAGCAGCTTAGGAGGGCCCCACACTGAAGCTTTCTTT.

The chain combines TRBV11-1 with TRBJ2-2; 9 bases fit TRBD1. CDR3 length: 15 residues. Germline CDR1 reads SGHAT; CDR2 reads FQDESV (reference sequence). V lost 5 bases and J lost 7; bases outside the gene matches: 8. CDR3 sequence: CASSTWTGENGELFF. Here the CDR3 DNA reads TGTGCCAGCAGCACCTGGACAGGGGAGAACGGGGAGCTGTTTTTT.

The CDR3 region has the DNA TGTGCCAGCAGTGAGCGGAGGGGCCCCTACGAGCAGTACTTC. Translating gives CASSERRGPYEQYF. V usage is TRBV2 and J usage is TRBJ2-7; the D gene is possibly TRBD2 (6 bases). This CDR3 contains 14 residues. Trimming left V 3 bases short and J 2 bases short, with 11 bases between. Germline V lookup: CDR1 SNHLY, CDR2 FYNNEI.

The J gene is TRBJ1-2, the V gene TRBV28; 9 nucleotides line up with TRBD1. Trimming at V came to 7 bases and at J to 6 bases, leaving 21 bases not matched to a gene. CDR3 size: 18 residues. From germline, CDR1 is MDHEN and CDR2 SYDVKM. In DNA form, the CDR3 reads TGTGCCAGCAAATTGGGCACCCACAGGGGGCGAGTGTGGGATGGCTACACCTTC. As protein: CASKLGTHRGRVWDGYTF.

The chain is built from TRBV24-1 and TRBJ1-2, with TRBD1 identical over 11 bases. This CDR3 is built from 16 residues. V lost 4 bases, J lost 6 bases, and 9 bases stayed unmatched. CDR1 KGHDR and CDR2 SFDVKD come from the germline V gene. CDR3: CATSEPSGTGGNGYTF. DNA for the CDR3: TGTGCCACCAGTGAGCCCTCGGGGACAGGGGGGAATGGCTACACCTTC.

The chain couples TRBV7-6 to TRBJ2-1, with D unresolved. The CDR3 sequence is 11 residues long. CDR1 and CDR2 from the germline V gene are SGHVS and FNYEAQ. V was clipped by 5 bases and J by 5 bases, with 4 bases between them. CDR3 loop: CASSINNEQFF. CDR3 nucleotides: TGTGCCAGCAGCATAAACAATGAGCAGTTCTTC.

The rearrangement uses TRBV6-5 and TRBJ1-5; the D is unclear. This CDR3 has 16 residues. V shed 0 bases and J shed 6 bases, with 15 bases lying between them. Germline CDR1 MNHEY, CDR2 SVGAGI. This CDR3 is CASSYSTPATGQPQHF. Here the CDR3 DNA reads TGTGCCAGCAGTTACTCGACCCCGGCAACGGGTCAGCCCCAGCATTTT.

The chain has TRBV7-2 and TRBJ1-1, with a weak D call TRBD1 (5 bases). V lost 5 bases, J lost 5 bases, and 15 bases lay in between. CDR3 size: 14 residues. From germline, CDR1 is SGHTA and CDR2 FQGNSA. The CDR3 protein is CASSRRQGRTEAFF. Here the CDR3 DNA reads TGTGCCAGCAGCCGGCGGCAGGGAAGGACTGAAGCTTTCTTT.

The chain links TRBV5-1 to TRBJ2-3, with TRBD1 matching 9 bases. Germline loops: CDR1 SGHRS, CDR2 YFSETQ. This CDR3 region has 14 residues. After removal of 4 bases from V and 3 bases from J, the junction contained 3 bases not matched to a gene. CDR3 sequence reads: CASSPGQGTDTQYF. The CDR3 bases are TGCGCCAGCAGCCCGGGACAGGGTACAGATACGCAGTATTTT.